This T cell receptor (beta chain) appears in the sequencing data of a study of blood T cell repertoires in COVID-19. Overall study context: Collection of acute and convalescent COVID-19 samples took place in the United States, Italy and Spain.

Using immunoSEQ multiplex PCR, the repertoire was profiled, and TCRdb retains in-frame clones only, with some absent. The sample shows approximately 310,000 clones, roughly 85% of them seen only once. Germline V gene lookup returns CDR1 MRHNA and CDR2 SNTAGT. The CDR3 consists of 14 residues. With 3 bases clipped from V and 4 bases from J, the junction kept 2 bases outside the gene matches. Recruitment covered under 25 US areas and drew participants whose ages spanned roughly 18 to 100 years. The receptor comes from a woman in her twenties or thirties who had been exposed to COVID-19. The specimen sequenced was PBMCs or T cells enriched from blood (not recorded which). V is TRBV6-4 and J is TRBJ2-1, with 8 bases fitting TRBD2. CDR3: CASSELAGYNEQFF. DNA of the CDR3: TGTGCCAGCAGTGAGCTAGCGGGTTACAATGAGCAGTTCTTC.